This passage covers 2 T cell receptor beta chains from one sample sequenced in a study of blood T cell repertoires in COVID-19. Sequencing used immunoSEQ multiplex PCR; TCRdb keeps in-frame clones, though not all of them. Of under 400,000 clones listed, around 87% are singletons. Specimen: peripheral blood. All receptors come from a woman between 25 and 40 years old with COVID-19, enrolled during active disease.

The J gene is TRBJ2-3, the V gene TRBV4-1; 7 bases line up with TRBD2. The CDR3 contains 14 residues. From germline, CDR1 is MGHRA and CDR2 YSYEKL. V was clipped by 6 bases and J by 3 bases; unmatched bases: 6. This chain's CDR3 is CASSSVGGTDTQYF. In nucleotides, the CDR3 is TGCGCCAGCAGTTCGGTCGGGGGGACAGATACGCAGTATTTT.

CDR3 in amino acids: CASTRTGTYQPQHF. For the CDR3, the DNA is TGTGCCAGCACCCGGACAGGGACCTATCAGCCCCAGCATTTT. The chain recombines TRBV28 with TRBJ1-5; 8 bases are shared with TRBD1. CDR1 MDHEN and CDR2 SYDVKM come from the germline V gene. The trim removed 7 bases at V and 5 bases at J, leaving 7 bases unmatched. The CDR3 loop spans 14 amino acids.